A single sample is the source of the 3 T cell receptor beta chains below, sequenced in a study of Graves' ophthalmopathy and Graves' hyperthyroidism. The study amplified TCR beta CDR3 regions using RNA transcripts. After a first-round RT-PCR with HTBI primers, a second-round multiplex PCR was run. TCRdb ran MiXCR on the multiplex PCR reads and lists one entry per CDR3 protein. Seen here are about 1.1 million distinct CDR3 sequences, 35% to 45% observed once, and the top ten hold 11%. The sample taken for sequencing was peripheral blood or thyroid tissue (not recorded which). The receptors were sampled from an adult man with Graves' hyperthyroidism.

DNA of the CDR3: TGTGCCAGCAGCCTCGCGTGGGGGAACACTGAAGCTTTCTTT. It translates to CASSLAWGNTEAFF. The chain links TRBV12-3 or TRBV12-4 to TRBJ1-1; no firm D call. The CDR3 has 14 amino acids. Trimming shortened V by 6 bases and J by 1 base, and 12 bases separated the two germline ends.

The V gene is TRBV7-2, the J gene TRBJ1-5, with a possible D match to TRBD1 (5 bases). Germline V gene sequence: CDR1 SGHTA, CDR2 FQGNSA. The CDR3 runs to 11 residues. V was shortened by 6 bases and J by 11 bases, with 11 bases between the two germline ends. The CDR3 loop is CASRLGETQHF. CDR3 nucleotide sequence: TGTGCCAGCAGGTTGGGGGAGACCCAGCATTTT.

Concerning this clonotype itself: This may be a read error, as it is one base from a much larger clone. V gene TRBV7-9 combines with J gene TRBJ2-7, with D perhaps matching TRBD1 or TRBD2 (7 bases each). The CDR3 has 15 residues. The germline gives CDR1 SEHNR, CDR2 FQNEAQ (reference sequence). CDR3 protein: CASKRSRGQRDERYF. In DNA form, the CDR3 reads TGTGCCAGCAAACGTAGTAGGGGGCAGCGGGACGAGCGGTACTTC.